This T cell receptor (beta chain) was sequenced during a study of blood T cell repertoires in COVID-19. Per the original data handling: The assay estimated nucleated cells by amplifying reference gene primers. The data were produced by immunoSEQ multiplex PCR, yet TCRdb's version contains in-frame clones alone and is incomplete. Clonal size and the V and J genes are those of that table, whereas D and trimming came from the DNA. The sample shows 300,000 to 350,000 clones, approximately 87% of them seen only once. The CDR3 spans 13 residues. Trimming shortened V by 3 bases and J by 4 bases, and 10 bases separated the two germline ends.

The sample consisted of peripheral blood. This receptor was taken from a woman in her forties or fifties with COVID-19, enrolled during active disease. The chain couples TRBV12-3 or TRBV12-4 to TRBJ2-7; D perhaps matches TRBD2 (6 bases). The CDR3 here is CASSFRRGYEQYF. In DNA form, the CDR3 reads TGTGCCAGCAGTTTTCGACGGGGGTACGAGCAGTACTTC.